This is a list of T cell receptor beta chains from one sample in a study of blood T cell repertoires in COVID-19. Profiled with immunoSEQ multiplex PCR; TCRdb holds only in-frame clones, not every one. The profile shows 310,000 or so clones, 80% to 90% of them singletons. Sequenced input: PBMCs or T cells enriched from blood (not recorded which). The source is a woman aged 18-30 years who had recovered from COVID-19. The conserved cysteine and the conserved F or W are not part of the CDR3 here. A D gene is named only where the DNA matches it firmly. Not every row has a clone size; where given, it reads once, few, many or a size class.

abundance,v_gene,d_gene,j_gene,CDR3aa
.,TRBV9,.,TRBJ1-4,ASSGLDEKLF
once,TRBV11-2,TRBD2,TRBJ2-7,ASSLGWGLAAYEQY
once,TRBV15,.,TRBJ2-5,ATSRDLASGAQETQY
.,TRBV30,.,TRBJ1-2,AWSDRRGYT
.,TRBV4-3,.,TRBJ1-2,ASSQAGGRSYGYT
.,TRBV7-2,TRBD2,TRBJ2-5,ASSLSGSMKTQY
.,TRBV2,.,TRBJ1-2,ASSETGGNGYT
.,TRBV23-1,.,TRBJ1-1,ASPQAVNRHTEAF
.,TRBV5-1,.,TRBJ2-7,ASSSSSDNYEQY
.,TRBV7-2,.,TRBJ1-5,ASSLVSRGNQPQH
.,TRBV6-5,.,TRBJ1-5,ASNSGGMNQPQH
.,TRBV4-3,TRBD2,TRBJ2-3,ASSQARTSGSADTQY
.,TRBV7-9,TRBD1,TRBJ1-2,ASSLRYHRGPRYGYT
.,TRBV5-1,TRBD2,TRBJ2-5,ASRRAGGVETQY
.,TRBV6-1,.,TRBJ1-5,ASSEVWQGNQPQH
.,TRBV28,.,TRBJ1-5,ASSFGSVLQPQH
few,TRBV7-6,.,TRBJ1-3,ASSLATEVGNTIY
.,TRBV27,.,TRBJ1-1,ASRYDRYTEAF
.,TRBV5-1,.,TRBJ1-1,ASSLIAADPVAF
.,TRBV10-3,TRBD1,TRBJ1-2,AISFETGTGYYGYT
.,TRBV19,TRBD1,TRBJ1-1,ASSIVRGPLFLNTEAF
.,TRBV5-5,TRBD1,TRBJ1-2,ASSLGQGLYGYT
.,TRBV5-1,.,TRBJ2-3,ASSLVGSDGDTQY
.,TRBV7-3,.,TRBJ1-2,ASSPDRSNYGYT
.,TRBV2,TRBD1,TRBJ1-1,ASSEQGTGNTEAF
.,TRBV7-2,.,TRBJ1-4,ASSQTGSKGEKLF
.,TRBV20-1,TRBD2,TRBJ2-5,SASPGGPGETQY